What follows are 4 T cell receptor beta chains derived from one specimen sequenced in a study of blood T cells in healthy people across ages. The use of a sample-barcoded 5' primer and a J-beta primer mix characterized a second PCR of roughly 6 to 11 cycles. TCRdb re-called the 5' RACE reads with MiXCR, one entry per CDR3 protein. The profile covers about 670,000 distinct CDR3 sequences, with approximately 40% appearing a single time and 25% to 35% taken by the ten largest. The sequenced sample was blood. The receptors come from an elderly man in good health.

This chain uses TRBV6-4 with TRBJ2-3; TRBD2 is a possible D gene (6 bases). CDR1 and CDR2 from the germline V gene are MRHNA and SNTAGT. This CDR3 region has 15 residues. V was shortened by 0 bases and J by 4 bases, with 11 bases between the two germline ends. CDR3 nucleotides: TGTGCCAGCAGTGACTCGGAGGGTGGGTCAGATACGCAGTATTTT. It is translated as CASSDSEGGSDTQYF.

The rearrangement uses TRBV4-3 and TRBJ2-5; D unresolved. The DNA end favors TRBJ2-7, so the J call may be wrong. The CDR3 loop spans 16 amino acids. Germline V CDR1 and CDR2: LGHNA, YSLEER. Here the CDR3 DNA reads TGCGCCAGCAGCCAAGATGCTACGAACCGGGTTCGCGAGCAGTACTTC. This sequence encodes CASSQDATNRVREQYF.

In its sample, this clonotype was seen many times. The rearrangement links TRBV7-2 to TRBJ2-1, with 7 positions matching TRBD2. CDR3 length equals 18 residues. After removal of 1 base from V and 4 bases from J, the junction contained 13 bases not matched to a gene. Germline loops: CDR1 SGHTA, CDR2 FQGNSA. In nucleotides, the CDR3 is TGTGCCAGCAGCTTAGGGGATACCGGGCGGGGGATTTACAATGAGCAGTTCTTC. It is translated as CASSLGDTGRGIYNEQFF.

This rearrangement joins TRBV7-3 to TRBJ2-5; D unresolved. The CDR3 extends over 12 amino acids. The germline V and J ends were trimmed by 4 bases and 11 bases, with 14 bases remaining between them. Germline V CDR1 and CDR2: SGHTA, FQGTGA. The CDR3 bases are TGTGCCAGCAGCTCGTCGGGCCTCCTGCAGTACTTC. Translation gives CASSSSGLLQYF.